This TCR beta chain is from a study of T cell clonotyping in hematopoietic cell transplantation. Broader study findings: Without cell sorting, CD4 versus CD8 contributions remain unresolved. Graft donor and pretransplant recipient Inverse Simpson Index values predicted broader posttransplant TCR diversity.

This clone was observed once. Antigen unknown. Method: immunoSEQ multiplex PCR; TCRdb's copy keeps in-frame clones and lacks some. The sample shows more than 25,000 clones, roughly nine tenths of them seen only once. Blood collection times were about day -28 and days 30, 100, 180 posttransplant. The origin of this receptor is a female patient between 50 and 60 years old who had an allogeneic stem cell transplant from a related donor, so the T cells may come from the graft donor. Some clones in this sample may be carry-over from other donors' samples. Sample: PBMCs, taken 100 days after allogeneic stem cell transplant.

The CDR3 sequence is CASSRGLAQETQYF. The CDR3, as DNA: TGCGCCAGCAGCCGGGGACTAGCGCAAGAGACCCAGTACTTC. V usage is TRBV5-1 and J usage is TRBJ2-5; 10 nucleotides line up with TRBD2. Looked up from germline, CDR1 is SGHRS and CDR2 is YFSETQ. The CDR3 covers 14 residues. V shed 4 bases, J shed 2 bases, and the junction held 2 bases outside the gene matches. The full variable domain, with the rest looked up from reference TRBV5-1 and TRBJ2-5, is KAGVTQTPRYLIKTRGQQVTLSCSPISGHRSVSWYQQTPGQGLQFLFEYFSETQRNKGNFPGRFSGRQFSNSRSEMNVSTLELGDSALYLCASSRGLAQETQYFGPGTRLLVL.